The 27 T cell receptor beta chains presented below share a single source sample, sequenced in a study of blood T cell repertoires in COVID-19. Measured with immunoSEQ multiplex PCR; TCRdb has only the in-frame clones, and not every one. The sample holds about 180,000 clones, about 86% seen once. Sequencing was carried out using peripheral blood. The receptors were gathered from a man aged 45-60 years with active or convalescent COVID-19.

The chain joins TRBV7-6 to TRBJ1-1; D is ambiguous. This CDR3 comprises 13 residues. V dropped 5 bases and J dropped 1 base, with 8 bases sitting between them. Germline V CDR1 and CDR2: SGHVS, FNYEAQ. CDR3 residues: CASSPPGNTEAFF. CDR3 nucleotide sequence: TGTGCCAGCAGCCCCCCGGGGAACACTGAAGCTTTCTTT.

The chain links TRBV27 to TRBJ2-5, with 9 bases lining up with TRBD1. This CDR3 region has 16 residues. Per germline, CDR1 MNHEY and CDR2 SMNVEV (reference sequence). With V trimmed by 5 bases and J by 5 bases, 12 bases remained unmatched. Written as DNA, the CDR3 is TGTGCCAGCAGTCCAACACTACAGGGGGCGGATGAGACCCAGTACTTC. Its translation: CASSPTLQGADETQYF.

This sequence joins TRBV3-1 (or the pseudogene TRBV3-2) and TRBJ1-6; possible D gene TRBD1, 5 bases. The V gene's germline CDR1 is LGHDT and CDR2 YNNKEL (reference sequence). V lost 4 bases and J lost 8, with 12 bases in between. The CDR3 length is 14 residues. The CDR3 DNA is TGTGCCAGCAGCCCCACCTGGGGGGATTCACCCCTCCACTTT. Residues: CASSPTWGDSPLHF.

The chain combines TRBV4-2 with TRBJ1-2; 9 bases align to TRBD1. CDR1 LGHNA and CDR2 YNFKEQ come from the germline V gene. This CDR3 contains 14 residues. Losses at the gene ends were 8 bases for V and 6 bases for J; bases not matched to a gene: 10. The CDR3 DNA follows: TGTGCCAGCGCCCGGGACAGGGTGACCCATGGCTACACCTTC. This codes for CASARDRVTHGYTF.

The chain joins TRBV3-1 (or the pseudogene TRBV3-2) to TRBJ1-2; 7 nucleotides line up with TRBD1. Unmatched junction bases numbered 8, after V lost 3 bases and J lost 7 bases. Germline loops: CDR1 LGHDT, CDR2 YNNKEL (reference sequence). The CDR3 covers 14 residues. The CDR3 spells CASSQEHRGGGYTF. For the CDR3, the DNA is TGTGCCAGCAGCCAGGAGCACAGGGGTGGTGGCTACACCTTC.

The chain joins TRBV7-2 to TRBJ2-2, with D possibly matching TRBD2 (6 bases). The CDR3 has 15 residues. The V end was cut by 9 bases, the J end by 5 bases, with 19 bases between. The germline V gene encodes CDR1 SGHTA and CDR2 FQGNSA. The CDR3 DNA reads as TGTGCCAGTTCAATTGGGCTAGCGTCTACCGGGGAGCTGTTTTTT. Residues: CASSIGLASTGELFF.

This clone was counted a few times. This rearrangement joins TRBV7-3 to TRBJ1-1, with a possible D match to TRBD1 (6 bases). Germline V gives CDR1 SGHTA, CDR2 FQGTGA. V dropped 2 bases and J dropped 5 bases, with 21 bases sitting between them. The CDR3 length is 17 residues. The CDR3 nucleotides are TGTGCCAGCAGCTTAGGTGGCCAGGGGTCCCCTCGGACTGAAGCTTTCTTT. It encodes CASSLGGQGSPRTEAFF.

The rearrangement joins TRBV11-2 to TRBJ2-3; 8 bases align to TRBD2. The germline gives CDR1 SGHAT, CDR2 FQNNGV. The length of the CDR3 is 15 residues. The V segment lost 4 bases and the J segment 2 bases; nucleotides outside the gene matches: 5. CDR3 in DNA: TGTGCCAGCAGCTCGGGACTAGTTTTCACAGATACGCAGTATTTT. This encodes CASSSGLVFTDTQYF.

This sequence joins TRBV5-1 and TRBJ1-1; 7 positions match TRBD1. This CDR3 spans 15 amino acids. Germline CDR1 reads SGHRS; CDR2 reads YFSETQ. Trimming took 4 bases from V and 0 from J; bases not matched to a gene: 6. The DNA of the CDR3 is TGCGCCAGCAGCCTTACAGGGGATATGAACACTGAAGCTTTCTTT. This gives the protein CASSLTGDMNTEAFF.

The V and J genes are TRBV6-6 and TRBJ2-7; 11 bases agree with TRBD2. The J segment lost 7 bases and the V segment lost 6 bases, leaving 14 bases of the junction unmatched. Looked up from germline, CDR1 is MNHNY and CDR2 is SVGAGI (reference sequence). This CDR3 is built from 16 residues. CDR3: CASRPRLLAGATEQYF. CDR3 nucleotide sequence: TGTGCCAGCAGACCTCGATTACTAGCGGGAGCTACGGAGCAGTACTTC.

The V and J genes are TRBV3-1 (or the pseudogene TRBV3-2) and TRBJ1-6, with 7 bases identical to TRBD1. The CDR3 is made up of 14 amino acids. V gave up 3 bases and J gave up 8 bases; unmatched junction bases: 4. The germline V gene encodes CDR1 LGHDT and CDR2 YNNKEL (reference sequence). The CDR3 sequence is CASSHRDSYSPLHF. The CDR3 DNA sequence: TGTGCCAGCAGCCACCGGGACAGCTATTCACCCCTCCACTTT.

This clone showed up just once. As DNA, the CDR3 is TGTGCCAGCAGCCCCGGGGGAGTTATCTCTGGAAACACCATATATTTT. Translated, it gives CASSPGGVISGNTIYF. The chain uses TRBV5-5 and TRBJ1-3; perhaps TRBD1 as D (5 bases). This CDR3 has 16 amino acids. Trimming removed 4 bases from V and 0 bases from J, with 14 bases in between. CDR1 SGHKS and CDR2 YYEKEE come from the germline V gene (reference sequence). The variable domain in full, completed from reference TRBV5-5 and TRBJ1-3, reads DAGVTQSPTHLIKTRGQQVTLRCSPISGHKSVSWYQQVLGQGPQFIFQYYEKEERGRGNFPDRFSARQFPNYSSELNVNALLLGDSALYLCASSPGGVISGNTIYFGEGSWLTVV.

The chain couples TRBV6-4 to TRBJ1-5; 8 nucleotides line up with TRBD1. This CDR3 region has 15 residues. Germline V CDR1 and CDR2: MRHNA, SNTAGT. The V gene end was trimmed by 6 bases and the J gene end by 6 bases; junction bases not matched to a gene: 10. As DNA, the CDR3 is TGTGCCAGCAGGGGAGAGACAGGGGTCTGTCAGCCCCAGCATTTT. This gives the protein CASRGETGVCQPQHF.

A note on this clone: A junction boundary mismatches the germline segment, possibly from a read error. J is TRBJ2-7 and V is TRBV11-2; 7 bases are shared with TRBD1. The germline V gene has CDR1 SGHAT and CDR2 FQNNGV. The CDR3 covers 12 residues. In nucleotides, the CDR3 is TGTGCCAGCAGCGTGGGACAGTACGTGCAGTACTTC. As protein: CASSVGQYVQYF.

This chain uses TRBV5-1 with TRBJ1-6; TRBD1 might be the D (5 bases). The CDR3 loop spans 14 amino acids. Per the germline V gene, CDR1 is SGHRS and CDR2 is YFSETQ. Trimming took off 0 bases at V and 5 bases at J, with 6 bases between the two ends. As DNA, the CDR3 is TGCGCCAGCAGCTTGGAGGGGAATAATTCACCCCTCCACTTT. Its protein is CASSLEGNNSPLHF.

The sample holds one count of this clone. V is TRBV18 and J is TRBJ2-2, with D tentatively TRBD1 (6 bases). Germline V gene sequence: CDR1 KGHSH, CDR2 LQKENI. Trimming cost V 2 bases and J 8 bases, with 18 bases left between them. The length of the CDR3 is 16 residues. CDR3 region: CASSPSGLSGTGELFF. The CDR3 nucleotides read TGTGCCAGCTCACCATCAGGCCTCTCCGGGACAGGGGAGCTGTTTTTT.

The rearrangement uses TRBV5-1 and TRBJ1-4; no clear D. CDR3 length: 16 residues. CDR1 is SGHRS, CDR2 YFSETQ, per germline. V lost 3 bases to trimming and J lost 8 bases, with 20 bases between them. The DNA for the CDR3 is TGCGCCAGCAGCTCAGGTAGTCGGGGAGTAGACGAAAAACTGTTTTTT. Translation: CASSSGSRGVDEKLFF.

This clone was seen only once. One end of the junction is discordant with germline, which a read error may explain. The rearrangement joins TRBV3-1 (or the pseudogene TRBV3-2) to TRBJ1-2, with no clear D. CDR3 size: 12 residues. The germline V gene has CDR1 LGHDT and CDR2 YNNKEL (reference sequence). This CDR3 is CASSQDSFSLYF. CDR3 sequence (DNA): TGTGCCAGCAGCCAAGATAGCTTCTCCCTATACTTC.

J is TRBJ1-5 and V is TRBV19, with 12 bases identical to TRBD1. This CDR3 has 16 amino acids. Germline trimming cut 1 base from V and 6 bases from J; bases unmatched to any gene: 4. The germline V gene has CDR1 LNHDA and CDR2 SQIVND (reference sequence). CDR3 residues: CASSIAGQGAIQPQHF. In DNA form, the CDR3 reads TGTGCCAGTAGTATAGCGGGACAGGGGGCTATTCAGCCCCAGCATTTT. The whole variable domain, remainder taken from reference TRBV19 and TRBJ1-5, is DGGITQSPKYLFRKEGQNVTLSCEQNLNHDAMYWYRQDPGQGLRLIYYSQIVNDFQKGDIAEGYSVSREKKESFPLTVTSAQKNPTAFYLCASSIAGQGAIQPQHFGDGTRLSIL.

This clone occurred a few times. This rearrangement joins TRBV19 to TRBJ1-5, with 8 nucleotides matching TRBD1. Per the germline V gene, CDR1 is LNHDA and CDR2 is SQIVND (reference sequence). The CDR3 consists of 15 residues. The trim removed 5 bases at V and 4 bases at J, leaving 7 bases unmatched. CDR3 in amino acids: CASSVTGGGNQPQHF. DNA of the CDR3: TGTGCCAGTAGTGTTACAGGGGGAGGGAATCAGCCCCAGCATTTT.

J is TRBJ2-3 and V is TRBV21-1; the table's D call, TRBD2, has no DNA check behind it. TRBV21-1 is assigned pseudogene status. The length of the CDR3 is 15 residues. CDR3 bases: TGTGCCAGCAGCTCACCGCGTCTAGGTGGGGATACGCAGTATTTT. Its translation is CASSSPRLGGDTQYF.

The rearrangement joins TRBV3-1 (or the pseudogene TRBV3-2) to TRBJ2-7; D is uncertain. Per germline, CDR1 LGHDT and CDR2 YNNKEL (reference sequence). The CDR3 extends over 11 amino acids. Trimming took 3 bases from V and 4 from J, leaving 4 bases between them. CDR3 in DNA: TGTGCCAGCAGCCATACTTACGAGCAGTACTTC. It yields the protein CASSHTYEQYF.

This chain links TRBV4-1 with TRBJ1-5; 8 positions match TRBD1. The germline V gene encodes CDR1 MGHRA and CDR2 YSYEKL. The CDR3 covers 17 residues. The ends lost 1 base at V and 0 bases at J; junction bases unmatched: 5. CDR3 amino acids: CASSQGTGLYSNQPQHF. CDR3 coding DNA: TGCGCCAGCAGCCAAGGGACAGGGCTTTATAGCAATCAGCCCCAGCATTTT.

This chain joins TRBV7-2 and TRBJ2-5; TRBD2 might be the D (5 bases). V was clipped by 5 bases and J by 4 bases, with 17 bases between them. CDR1 SGHTA and CDR2 FQGNSA come from the germline V gene. This CDR3 spans 15 amino acids. CDR3 region: CASSPPTAVRETQYF. For the CDR3, the DNA is TGTGCCAGCAGCCCACCCACAGCGGTCCGAGAGACCCAGTACTTC.

The count of this clone is one. This chain uses TRBV15 with TRBJ2-1, with TRBD2 matching over 7 bases. Per the germline V gene, CDR1 is LNHNV and CDR2 is YYDKDF (reference sequence). J was trimmed by 7 bases and V by 0 bases; bases with no gene match: 9. The CDR3 is made up of 16 amino acids. In DNA form, the CDR3 reads TGTGCCACCAGCAGAGATCTGGGGAGGGAACAGAATGAGCAGTTCTTC. Its protein is CATSRDLGREQNEQFF.

The chain couples TRBV6-1 to TRBJ2-1; tentative D call: TRBD1 (5 bases). The CDR3 totals 16 residues. Germline-derived CDR1 and CDR2 are MNHNS and SASEGT. V was trimmed by 0 bases and J by 4 bases, leaving 13 bases between them. CDR3 loop: CASSEAWTKGYNEQFF. The CDR3 DNA follows: TGTGCCAGCAGTGAAGCGTGGACAAAGGGGTACAATGAGCAGTTCTTC.

The genes are TRBV28 and TRBJ1-2; 7 bases fit TRBD1. Trimming removed 5 bases from V and 3 bases from J; junction bases left unmatched: 6. The CDR3 loop spans 14 amino acids. CDR1 and CDR2 from the germline V gene are MDHEN and SYDVKM. The CDR3 is CASSMPGGYYGYTF. Here the CDR3 DNA reads TGTGCCAGCAGTATGCCAGGGGGGTACTATGGCTACACCTTC.